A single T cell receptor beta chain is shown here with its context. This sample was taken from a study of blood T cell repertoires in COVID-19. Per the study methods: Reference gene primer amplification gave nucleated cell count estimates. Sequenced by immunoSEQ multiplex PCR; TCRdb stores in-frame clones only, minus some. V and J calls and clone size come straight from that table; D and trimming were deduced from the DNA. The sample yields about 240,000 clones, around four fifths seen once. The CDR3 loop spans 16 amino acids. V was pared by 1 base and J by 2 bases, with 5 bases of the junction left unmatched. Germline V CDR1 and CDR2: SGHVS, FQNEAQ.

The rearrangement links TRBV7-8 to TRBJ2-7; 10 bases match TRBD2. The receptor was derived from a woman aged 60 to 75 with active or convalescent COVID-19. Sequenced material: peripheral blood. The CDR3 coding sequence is TGTGCCAGCAGCTTAGGAGGGCTAGCGGGGGCCTACGAGCAGTACGTC. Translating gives CASSLGGLAGAYEQYV.